The 20 T cell receptor beta chains in this list originate from one sample, sequenced in a study of graft-versus-host responses after intestinal transplantation. Libraries were prepared by immunoSEQ multiplex PCR; TCRdb keeps only in-frame clonotypes and omits some of them. The sample has around 21,000 clones, 50% to 70% seen once. Material: alloreactive CD4+ T cells from a mixed lymphocyte reaction culture, obtained before intestinal transplant. Subset described: CFSE-low proliferating T cells sorted from approximately 6-day pre-transplant mixed lymphocyte reaction (GvH or HvG direction). The receptor source for this set is a human patient who received an intestinal transplant.

V is TRBV10-2 and J is TRBJ1-5, with 7 bases identical to TRBD1. From germline, CDR1 is WSHSY and CDR2 SAAADI. After removal of 5 bases from V and 5 bases from J, the junction contained 6 bases not matched to a gene. CDR3 length equals 14 residues. CDR3 residues: CASSPQGPHQPQHF. The DNA of the CDR3 is TGCGCCAGCAGTCCACAGGGGCCTCATCAGCCCCAGCATTTT.

This sequence joins TRBV11-1 and TRBJ1-1, with a possible D match to TRBD1 (5 bases). This CDR3 is 13 amino acids long. From germline, CDR1 is SGHAT and CDR2 FQDESV (reference sequence). The germline V and J ends were trimmed by 3 bases and 8 bases, with 13 bases remaining between them. The CDR3 DNA is TGTGCCAGCAGCTTGACGGCGGGGGGGGAAGCTTTCTTT. Protein: CASSLTAGGEAFF.

V gene TRBV5-8 combines with J gene TRBJ2-5; 8 positions match TRBD2. The trim removed 4 bases at V and 4 bases at J, leaving 9 bases unmatched. The CDR3 has 15 residues. Looked up from germline, CDR1 is SGHTS and CDR2 is YDEGEE. CDR3 bases: TGTGCCAGCAGCGTACGGGGGGGGCGTCTAGAGACCCAGTACTTC. Its translation is CASSVRGGRLETQYF.

The chain employs TRBV7-2 and TRBJ2-1; D remains unclear. In germline, CDR1 is SGHTA, CDR2 FQGNSA. Trimming stripped 1 base from V and 4 bases from J, with 8 bases between. The CDR3 loop spans 14 amino acids. CDR3 bases: TGTGCCAGCAGCTTAGTTAACACATACAATGAGCAGTTCTTC. Translating gives CASSLVNTYNEQFF.

The chain joins TRBV29-1 to TRBJ2-3, with D possibly being TRBD2 (6 bases). The germline gives CDR1 SQVTM, CDR2 ANQGSEA. CDR3 length: 12 residues. The germline V and J ends were trimmed by 7 bases and 2 bases, with 10 bases remaining between them. The CDR3 region is CSGGGTTDTQYF. Written as DNA, the CDR3 is TGCAGCGGGGGCGGGACCACAGATACGCAGTATTTT.

V gene TRBV4-2 combines with J gene TRBJ1-4, with a possible D match to TRBD1 (6 bases). The CDR3 sequence is 15 residues long. Germline assignment: CDR1 LGHNA and CDR2 YNFKEQ. V lost 1 base and J 10 bases, leaving 16 bases between the germline ends. The CDR3 nucleotides are TGTGCCAGCAGCCAAGCCCCGGGGGGGCGAGGAAAACTGTTTTTT. Amino acid sequence: CASSQAPGGRGKLFF.

The chain joins TRBV5-1 to TRBJ2-7; the D gene is possibly TRBD1 (6 bases). V lost 4 bases, J lost 6 bases, and 20 bases lay in between. This CDR3 has 15 amino acids. CDR1 is SGHRS, CDR2 YFSETQ, per germline. CDR3 nucleotides: TGCGCCAGCAGCGGCAGGGGAGAACCCTGGGCCGAGCAGTACTTC. Translated: CASSGRGEPWAEQYF.

J is TRBJ2-7 and V is TRBV5-1, with TRBD2 matching 10 bases. The V segment lost 4 bases and the J segment 4 bases; nucleotides outside the gene matches: 8. CDR3 length: 15 amino acids. CDR1 and CDR2 from the germline V gene are SGHRS and YFSETQ. CDR3 in DNA: TGCGCCAGCAGCGCAGCGGGAGGGGGGCCGTACGAGCAGTACTTC. Residues: CASSAAGGGPYEQYF.

V gene TRBV5-4 combines with J gene TRBJ2-3; D may be TRBD2 (6 bases). Per germline, CDR1 SGHNT and CDR2 YYREEE (reference sequence). V gave up 7 bases and J gave up 1 base, with 10 bases separating them. This CDR3 is 13 amino acids long. The CDR3 is CASGPSGTDTQYF. In DNA form, the CDR3 reads TGTGCCAGCGGCCCTAGCGGCACAGATACGCAGTATTTT.

The gene calls are TRBV2 and TRBJ2-3; 8 nucleotides match TRBD2. V gave up 6 bases and J gave up 4 bases; unmatched junction bases: 12. Germline V gene lookup returns CDR1 SNHLY and CDR2 FYNNEI. The CDR3 spans 16 residues. The DNA for the CDR3 is TGTGCCAGCAGGGCCGGGACTAGTGGTTCCGCAGATACGCAGTATTTT. Translating it yields CASRAGTSGSADTQYF.

Turning to this clone: The identical CDR3 is also encoded by other nucleotide sequences in the sample. The chain recombines TRBV7-2 with TRBJ2-3; tentatively, D is TRBD1 (6 bases). CDR3 size: 15 residues. Germline lookup yields CDR1 SGHTA and CDR2 FQGNSA. V gave up 4 bases and J gave up 3 bases, with 14 bases separating them. CDR3 loop: CASSSQGYSTDTQYF. CDR3 nucleotide sequence: TGTGCCAGCAGCTCCCAGGGGTATAGTACAGATACGCAGTATTTT.

This clone turned up a few times. This chain uses TRBV5-4 with TRBJ2-7; 9 nucleotides align to TRBD1. Germline V gene lookup returns CDR1 SGHNT and CDR2 YYREEE (reference sequence). J lost 6 bases, V lost 5 bases, and 6 bases had no gene match. The CDR3 sequence is 13 residues long. The CDR3 sequence is CASRPTGGGEQYF. CDR3 bases: TGTGCCAGCAGACCAACAGGGGGCGGCGAGCAGTACTTC.

Judged by abundance, this clone is medium-sized. This chain joins TRBV5-1 and TRBJ1-1, with TRBD1 matching over 8 bases. Germline loops: CDR1 SGHRS, CDR2 YFSETQ. Trimming removed 3 bases from V and 0 bases from J; junction bases left unmatched: 16. This CDR3 spans 19 amino acids. CDR3 coding DNA: TGCGCCAGCAGCTCCGACCCGACAGGGGAAAGGCCTGTGAACACTGAAGCTTTCTTT. It encodes CASSSDPTGERPVNTEAFF.

This clone came up a few times. The chain combines TRBV29-1 with TRBJ1-1, with 7 bases identical to TRBD1. The CDR3 covers 11 residues. Looked up from germline, CDR1 is SQVTM and CDR2 is ANQGSEA. V was clipped by 4 bases and J by 7 bases; unmatched bases: 3. The DNA for the CDR3 is TGCAGCGTTGCTGCAGGGGGTGAAGCTTTCTTT. Translated, it gives CSVAAGGEAFF. Supplemented by reference TRBV29-1 and TRBJ1-1, the full variable domain reads SAVISQKPSRDICQRGTSLTIQCQVDSQVTMMFWYRQQPGQSLTLIATANQGSEATYESGFVIDKFPISRPNLTFSTLTVSNMSPEDSSIYLCSVAAGGEAFFGQGTRLTVV.

In this sample, this clone turned up a few times. In DNA, the CDR3 is TGTGCCATCAATTCGGGATTTAACTATGGCTACACCTTC. It is translated as CAINSGFNYGYTF. This rearrangement joins TRBV10-3 to TRBJ1-2, with D uncertain. Germline CDR1 reads ENHRY; CDR2 reads SYGVKD. The CDR3 totals 13 residues. V was clipped by 7 bases and J by 1 base, with 10 bases between them.

The CDR3 loop reads CASSPLGRAAGTDTQYF. The CDR3 nucleotides read TGTGCCAGCAGCCCCTTAGGGAGGGCCGCTGGCACAGATACGCAGTATTTT. This rearrangement joins TRBV7-3 to TRBJ2-3, with 7 bases fitting TRBD2. Trimming took 5 bases from V and 1 from J; bases not matched to a gene: 12. CDR3 length: 17 amino acids. CDR1 is SGHTA, CDR2 FQGTGA, per germline.

The CDR3 sequence: CAISIGTGSIWVTEAFF. The CDR3 DNA reads as TGTGCCATCTCAATTGGGACAGGCTCCATCTGGGTCACTGAAGCTTTCTTT. The rearrangement links TRBV28 to TRBJ1-1; 8 bases are shared with TRBD1. From germline, CDR1 is MDHEN and CDR2 SYDVKM. The J segment lost 4 bases and the V segment lost 10 bases, leaving 20 bases of the junction unmatched. The CDR3 has 17 residues. Filled out from reference TRBV28 and TRBJ1-1, the complete variable domain reads DVKVTQSSRYLVKRTGEKVFLECVQDMDHENMFWYRQDPGLGLRLIYFSYDVKMKEKGDIPEGYSVSREKKERFSLILESASTNQTSMYLCAISIGTGSIWVTEAFFGQGTRLTVV.

The chain links TRBV19 to TRBJ1-1, with D uncertain. Looked up from germline, CDR1 is LNHDA and CDR2 is SQIVND (reference sequence). The V end was cut by 5 bases, the J end by 4 bases, with 20 bases between. The CDR3 covers 16 residues. CDR3 loop: CASSPIRLVVGTEAFF. CDR3 bases: TGTGCCAGTAGTCCTATCCGACTCGTAGTGGGCACTGAAGCTTTCTTT.

V gene TRBV7-6 combines with J gene TRBJ2-3, with 12 bases identical to TRBD2. With V trimmed by 6 bases and J by 4 bases, 5 bases remained unmatched. The CDR3 has 15 amino acids. Germline CDR1 is SGHVS and CDR2 is FNYEAQ. This CDR3 reads CASSYLAGGPDTQYF. In DNA form, the CDR3 reads TGTGCCAGCAGTTACCTAGCGGGGGGGCCAGATACGCAGTATTTT. The whole variable domain, remainder taken from reference TRBV7-6 and TRBJ2-3, is GAGVSQSPRYKVTKRGQDVALRCDPISGHVSLYWYRQALGQGPEFLTYFNYEAQQDKSGLPNDRFSAERPEGSISTLTIQRTEQRDSAMYRCASSYLAGGPDTQYFGPGTRLTVL.

The chain links TRBV7-2 to TRBJ2-2; no definite D call. The CDR3 has 13 residues. V was clipped by 5 bases and J by 5 bases, with 9 bases between them. Per germline, CDR1 SGHTA and CDR2 FQGNSA. CDR3 residues: CASSPQITGELFF. CDR3 nucleotides: TGTGCCAGCAGCCCCCAAATTACCGGGGAGCTGTTTTTT.